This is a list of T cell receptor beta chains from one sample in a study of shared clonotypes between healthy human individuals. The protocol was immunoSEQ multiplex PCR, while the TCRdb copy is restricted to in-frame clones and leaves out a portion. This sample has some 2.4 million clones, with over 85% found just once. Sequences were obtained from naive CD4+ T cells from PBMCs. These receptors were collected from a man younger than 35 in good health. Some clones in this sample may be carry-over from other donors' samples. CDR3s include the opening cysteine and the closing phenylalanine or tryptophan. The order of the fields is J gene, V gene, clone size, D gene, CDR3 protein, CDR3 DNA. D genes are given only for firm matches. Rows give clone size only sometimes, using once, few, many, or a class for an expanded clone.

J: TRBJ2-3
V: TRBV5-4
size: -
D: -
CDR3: CASSLGGGHSGTDTQYF
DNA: TGTGCCAGCAGCTTGGGAGGCGGGCATTCGGGCACAGATACGCAGTATTTT

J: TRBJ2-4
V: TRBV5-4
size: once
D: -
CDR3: CASSRQLAKNIQYF
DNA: TGTGCCAGCAGCCGCCAGCTAGCCAAAAACATTCAGTACTTC

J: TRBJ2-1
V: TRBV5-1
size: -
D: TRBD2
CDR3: CASSPSGTSGNEQFF
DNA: TGCGCCAGCAGCCCCTCCGGGACTAGCGGAAATGAGCAGTTCTTC

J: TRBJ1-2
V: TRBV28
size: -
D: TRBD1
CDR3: CASSPHPDRGFYGYTF
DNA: TGTGCCAGCAGTCCCCATCCCGACAGGGGCTTCTATGGCTACACCTTC

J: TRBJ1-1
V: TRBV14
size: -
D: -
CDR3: CASSQGVNTEAFF
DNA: TGTGCCAGCAGCCAGGGGGTGAACACTGAAGCTTTCTTT

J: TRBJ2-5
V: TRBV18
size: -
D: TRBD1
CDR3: CASSQGQGPNWTQYF
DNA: TGTGCCAGCTCCCAGGGACAGGGGCCAAATTGGACCCAGTACTTC

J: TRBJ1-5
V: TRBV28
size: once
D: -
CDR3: CASSFNQGWQPQHF
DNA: TGTGCCAGCAGTTTTAACCAGGGCTGGCAGCCCCAGCATTTT

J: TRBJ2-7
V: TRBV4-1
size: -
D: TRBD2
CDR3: CASSQLGLAANEQYF
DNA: TGCGCCAGCAGCCAGCTGGGACTAGCTGCGAACGAGCAGTACTTC

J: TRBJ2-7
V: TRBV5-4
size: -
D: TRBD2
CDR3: CASSFRLARTGFSYEQYF
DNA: TGTGCCAGCAGCTTTCGACTAGCCCGCACTGGGTTTTCCTACGAGCAGTACTTC

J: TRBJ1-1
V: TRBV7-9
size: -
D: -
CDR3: CASSSWGRGTEAFF
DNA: TGTGCCAGCAGCTCGTGGGGCCGCGGCACTGAAGCTTTCTTT

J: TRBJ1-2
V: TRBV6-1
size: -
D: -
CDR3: CASSEIAGDGYTF
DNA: TGTGCCAGCAGTGAAATAGCAGGGGACGGCTACACCTTC

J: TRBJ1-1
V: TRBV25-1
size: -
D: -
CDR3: CASSEYSGIVEGATEAFF
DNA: TGTGCCAGCAGTGAATATTCGGGGATCGTTGAAGGGGCGACTGAAGCTTTCTTT

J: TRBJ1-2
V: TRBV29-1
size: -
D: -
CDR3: CSVVSRDYGYTF
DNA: TGCAGCGTTGTTTCCAGGGACTATGGCTACACCTTC

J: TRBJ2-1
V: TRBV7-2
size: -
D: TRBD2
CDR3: CASSTTSGRDNEQFF
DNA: TGTGCCAGCAGCACAACTAGCGGGAGAGACAATGAGCAGTTCTTC

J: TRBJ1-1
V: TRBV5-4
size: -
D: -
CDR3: CASSEGVHTEAFF
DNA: TGTGCCAGCAGCGAGGGGGTTCACACTGAAGCTTTCTTT

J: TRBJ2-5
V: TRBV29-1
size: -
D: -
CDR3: CSVVLASETQYF
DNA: TGCAGCGTTGTTCTAGCTTCAGAGACCCAGTACTTC

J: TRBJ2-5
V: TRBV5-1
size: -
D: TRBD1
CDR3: CASSPGTGEETQYF
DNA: TGCGCCAGCAGCCCCGGGACAGGGGAAGAGACCCAGTACTTC

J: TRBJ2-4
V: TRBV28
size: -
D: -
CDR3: CASSLDSVTDF
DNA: TGTGCCAGCAGCCTAGACAGCGTAACCGACTTC

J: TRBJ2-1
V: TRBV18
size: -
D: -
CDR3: CASSPQGPGYNEQFF
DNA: TGTGCCAGCTCACCACAGGGACCGGGCTACAATGAGCAGTTCTTC

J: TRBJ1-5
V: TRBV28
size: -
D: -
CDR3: CANSDPGGRVSNQPQHF
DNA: TGTGCCAATTCCGACCCGGGGGGGAGGGTTAGCAATCAGCCCCAGCATTTT

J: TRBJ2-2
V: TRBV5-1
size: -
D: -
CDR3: CASSLEHMNTGELFF
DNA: TGCGCCAGCAGCTTGGAACATATGAACACCGGGGAGCTGTTTTTT

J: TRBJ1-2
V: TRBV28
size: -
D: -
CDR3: CASNERGFLYGYTF
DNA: TGTGCCAGCAACGAGAGGGGGTTTTTGTATGGCTACACCTTC

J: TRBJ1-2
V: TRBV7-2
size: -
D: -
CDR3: CASTPRGDEGYGYTF
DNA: TGTGCCAGCACCCCTCGCGGCGACGAGGGGTATGGCTACACCTTC

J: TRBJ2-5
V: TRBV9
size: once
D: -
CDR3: CASSPSGTGILETQYF
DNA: TGTGCCAGCAGCCCTTCGGGGACGGGGATACTGGAGACCCAGTACTTC

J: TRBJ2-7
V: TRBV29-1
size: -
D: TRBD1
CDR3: CSVGQGWEQYF
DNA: TGCAGCGTTGGACAGGGGTGGGAGCAGTACTTC

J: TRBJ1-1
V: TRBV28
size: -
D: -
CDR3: CASSLSPWGRRNTEAFF
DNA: TGTGCCAGCAGTTTATCCCCTTGGGGGCGGAGGAACACTGAAGCTTTCTTT

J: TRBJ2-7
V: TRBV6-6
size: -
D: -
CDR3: CASSHHYEQYF
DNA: TGTGCCAGCAGCCACCACTACGAGCAGTACTTC

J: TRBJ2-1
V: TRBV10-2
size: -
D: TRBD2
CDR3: CASSAELAASYNEQFF
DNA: TGCGCCAGCAGTGCCGAACTAGCGGCGTCCTACAATGAGCAGTTCTTC

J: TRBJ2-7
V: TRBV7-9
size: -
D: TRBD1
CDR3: CASSLEVTGPEQYF
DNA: TGTGCCAGCAGCTTAGAGGTGACAGGGCCCGAGCAGTACTTC

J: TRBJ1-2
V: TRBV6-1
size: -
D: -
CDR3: CASSTEGGGYGYTF
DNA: TGTGCCAGCAGTACGGAGGGAGGGGGCTATGGCTACACCTTC

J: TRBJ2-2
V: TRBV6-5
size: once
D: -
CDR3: CASSYLGTGELFF
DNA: TGTGCCAGCAGTTATTTGGGGACCGGGGAGCTGTTTTTT

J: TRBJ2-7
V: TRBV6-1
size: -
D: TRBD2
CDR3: CASSDGGTLYEQYF
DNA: TGTGCCAGCAGTGACGGGGGGACCTTGTACGAGCAGTACTTC

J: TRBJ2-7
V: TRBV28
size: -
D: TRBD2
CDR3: CASSPTGTITYEQYF
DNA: TGTGCCAGCAGTCCTACCGGGACTATAACCTACGAGCAGTACTTC

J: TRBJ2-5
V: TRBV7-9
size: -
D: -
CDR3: CASSLGQNSQETQYF
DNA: TGTGCCAGCAGCTTAGGCCAGAACAGCCAAGAGACCCAGTACTTC

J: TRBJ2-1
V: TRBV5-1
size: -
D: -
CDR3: CASSLRTGQSGFF
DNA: TGCGCCAGCAGCTTACGGACTGGCCAGTCGGGGTTCTTC

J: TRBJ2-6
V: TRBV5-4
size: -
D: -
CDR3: CASSLDRANSGANVLTF
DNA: TGTGCCAGCAGCTTGGACAGGGCCAACTCTGGGGCCAACGTCCTGACTTTC

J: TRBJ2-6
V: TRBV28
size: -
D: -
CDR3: CASRTETGANVLTF
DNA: TGTGCCAGCAGAACAGAGACTGGGGCCAACGTCCTGACTTTC

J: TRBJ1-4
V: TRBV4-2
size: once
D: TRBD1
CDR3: CASSQDRRQGNEKLFF
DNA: TGTGCCAGCAGCCAAGATCGGCGACAGGGTAATGAAAAACTGTTTTTT

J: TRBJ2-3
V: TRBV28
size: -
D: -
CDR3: CASSLFPDTQYF
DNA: TGTGCCAGCAGTTTATTCCCAGATACGCAGTATTTT

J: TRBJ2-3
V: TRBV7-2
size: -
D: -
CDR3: CASSSDLIITDTQYF
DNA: TGTGCCAGCAGCTCCGACTTGATCATCACAGATACGCAGTATTTT

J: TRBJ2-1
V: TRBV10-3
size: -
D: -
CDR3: CAISDGGGPLYNEQFF
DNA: TGTGCCATCAGTGACGGGGGTGGCCCTCTCTACAATGAGCAGTTCTTC

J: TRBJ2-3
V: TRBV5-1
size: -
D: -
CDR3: CASSLSGRGADTQYF
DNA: TGCGCCAGCAGCTTGAGTGGGAGGGGGGCAGATACGCAGTATTTT

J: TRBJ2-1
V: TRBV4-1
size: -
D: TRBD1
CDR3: CASSQQGVGIHEQFF
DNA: TGCGCCAGCAGCCAACAGGGGGTTGGGATCCATGAGCAGTTCTTC

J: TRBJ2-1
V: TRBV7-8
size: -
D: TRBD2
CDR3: CASRPRGRTSGLEQFF
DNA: TGTGCCAGCCGCCCTCGAGGGAGGACTAGCGGCTTGGAGCAGTTCTTC

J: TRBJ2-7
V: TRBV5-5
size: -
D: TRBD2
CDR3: CASSFGTSSYEQYF
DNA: TGTGCCAGCAGCTTCGGGACTAGCTCCTACGAGCAGTACTTC

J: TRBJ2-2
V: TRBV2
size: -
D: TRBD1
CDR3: CASKGQINTGELFF
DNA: TGTGCCAGCAAGGGACAGATAAACACCGGGGAGCTGTTTTTT

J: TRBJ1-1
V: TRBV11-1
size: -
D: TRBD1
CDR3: CASSPDRAGTEAFF
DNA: TGTGCCAGCAGCCCGGACAGGGCGGGTACTGAAGCTTTCTTT

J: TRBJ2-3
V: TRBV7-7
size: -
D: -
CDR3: CASSFMGGDTQYF
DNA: TGTGCCAGCAGCTTTATGGGCGGGGATACGCAGTATTTT

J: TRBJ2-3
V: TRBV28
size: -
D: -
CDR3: CASTGEGTDTQYF
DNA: TGTGCCAGTACAGGGGAGGGCACAGATACGCAGTATTTT